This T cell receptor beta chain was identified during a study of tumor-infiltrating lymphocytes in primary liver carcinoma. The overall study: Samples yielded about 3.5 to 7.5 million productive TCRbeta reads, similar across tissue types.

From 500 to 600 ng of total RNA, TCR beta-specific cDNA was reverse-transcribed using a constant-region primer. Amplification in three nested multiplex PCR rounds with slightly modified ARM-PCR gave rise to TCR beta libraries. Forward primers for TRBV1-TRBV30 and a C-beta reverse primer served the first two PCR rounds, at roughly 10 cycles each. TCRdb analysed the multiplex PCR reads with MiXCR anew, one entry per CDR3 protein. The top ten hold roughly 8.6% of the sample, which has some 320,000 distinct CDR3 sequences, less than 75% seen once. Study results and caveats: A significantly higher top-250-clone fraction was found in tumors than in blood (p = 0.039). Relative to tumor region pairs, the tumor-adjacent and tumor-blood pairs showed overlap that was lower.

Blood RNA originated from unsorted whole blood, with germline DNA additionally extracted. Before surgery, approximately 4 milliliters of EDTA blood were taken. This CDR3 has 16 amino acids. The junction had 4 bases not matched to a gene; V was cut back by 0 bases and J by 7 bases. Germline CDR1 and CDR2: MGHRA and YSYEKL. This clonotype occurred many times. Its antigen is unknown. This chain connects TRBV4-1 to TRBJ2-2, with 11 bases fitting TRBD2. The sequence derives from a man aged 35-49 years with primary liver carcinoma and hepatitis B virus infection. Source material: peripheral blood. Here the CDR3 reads CASSQDSGRANGELFF. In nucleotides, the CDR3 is TGCGCCAGCAGCCAAGATAGCGGGAGGGCCAACGGGGAGCTGTTTTTT.